The 18 T cell receptor beta chains below come from one sample, sequenced in a study of naive and memory T cell subsets. An oligonucleotide containing a UMI was ligated to the 3' end of TCR cDNA. Four PCR rounds used nested alpha and beta constant region primers plus the SP2 primer. TCRdb re-derived calls from the 5' RACE reads in MiXCR, one entry per CDR3 protein. The sample yields some 60,000 distinct CDR3 sequences, around 8% seen once. The receptors come from a female donor in good health.

Only a few counts were recorded for this clonotype. This chain uses TRBV29-1 with TRBJ1-1; D not resolved. Germline lookup yields CDR1 SQVTM and CDR2 ANQGSEA. V gave up 3 bases and J gave up 1 base, with 3 bases separating them. CDR3 size: 11 residues. Here the CDR3 reads CSVDKNTEAFF. In nucleotides, the CDR3 is TGCAGCGTTGACAAGAACACTGAAGCTTTCTTT.

This clonotype appeared a few times. As DNA, the CDR3 is TGTGCCAGCAGTACGCCCTCCGGATACTCCTACGAGCAGTACTTC. Translation: CASSTPSGYSYEQYF. The chain uses TRBV27 and TRBJ2-7, with unresolved D. Germline values: CDR1 MNHEY, CDR2 SMNVEV (reference sequence). This CDR3 spans 15 amino acids. Trimming pared 5 bases from V and 0 bases from J, leaving 14 bases between.

This clonotype has a handful of counts. The V gene is TRBV5-1, the J gene TRBJ2-1; TRBD2 aligns across 14 bases. With V trimmed by 4 bases and J by 2 bases, 11 bases remained unmatched. The CDR3 runs 19 residues. Germline CDR1 is SGHRS and CDR2 is YFSETQ. The CDR3 region has the DNA TGCGCCAGCAGCCCTCCCGGGACTAGCGGGAGAGACCCCTACAATGAGCAGTTCTTC. It is translated as CASSPPGTSGRDPYNEQFF. Looking up the rest from reference TRBV5-1 and TRBJ2-1 gives the full variable domain: KAGVTQTPRYLIKTRGQQVTLSCSPISGHRSVSWYQQTPGQGLQFLFEYFSETQRNKGNFPGRFSGRQFSNSRSEMNVSTLELGDSALYLCASSPPGTSGRDPYNEQFFGPGTRLTVL.

This clonotype was detected many times. The rearrangement uses TRBV27 and TRBJ2-5; D tentatively fits TRBD1 or TRBD2 (6 bases each). The germline V gene has CDR1 MNHEY and CDR2 SMNVEV (reference sequence). V gave up 7 bases and J gave up 0 bases, with 15 bases separating them. This CDR3 region has 15 residues. The chain's CDR3 is CASKVGGSHQETQYF. CDR3 DNA: TGTGCCAGCAAAGTAGGGGGGTCCCACCAAGAGACCCAGTACTTC.

On this clonotype itself: A read error may explain this, as a much larger clone is one base away. V gene TRBV10-3 combines with J gene TRBJ2-1; D is possibly TRBD2 (5 bases). CDR3 length equals 16 residues. The V and J ends lost 1 base and 3 bases respectively, with 13 bases between them. Germline-derived CDR1 and CDR2 are ENHRY and SYGVKD. CDR3 sequence reads: CAISEWLEGDYNEQFF. CDR3 nucleotides: TGTGCCATCAGTGAGTGGCTAGAGGGAGACTACAATGAGCAGTTCTTC.

This clonotype appeared a few times. The chain links TRBV6-5 to TRBJ2-7; TRBD2 matches 14 bases. With V trimmed by 0 bases and J by 5 bases, 0 bases remained unmatched. The CDR3 is 15 residues long. Germline CDR1 MNHEY, CDR2 SVGAGI. DNA for the CDR3: TGTGCCAGCAGTTACTCGACTAGCGGGAGGGACGAGCAGTACTTC. Its translation: CASSYSTSGRDEQYF.

This clonotype was seen more than once but under ten times. This sequence joins TRBV4-1 and TRBJ1-5, with 8 positions matching TRBD1. This CDR3 spans 16 amino acids. CDR1 MGHRA and CDR2 YSYEKL come from the germline V gene. V trimming: 6 bases; J trimming: 7 bases; junction bases outside the gene matches: 14. CDR3 in amino acids: CASRQTQGQAGQPQHF. CDR3 DNA sequence: TGCGCCAGCAGACAAACGCAGGGACAGGCCGGGCAGCCCCAGCATTTT.

The chain links TRBV4-2 to TRBJ2-7; D unresolved. The CDR3 length is 14 residues. CDR1 and CDR2 (germline): LGHNA, YNFKEQ. Trimming removed 3 bases at V and 2 bases at J, with 11 bases between. CDR3 sequence: CASSHTASTYEQYF. The CDR3 nucleotides are TGTGCCAGCAGCCACACAGCCAGCACCTACGAGCAGTACTTC.

This clonotype was detected ten times or more. The rearrangement uses TRBV28 and TRBJ2-7; the match to TRBD1 covers 10 bases. J lost 7 bases, V lost 3 bases, and 6 bases had no gene match. The CDR3 extends over 14 amino acids. Germline values: CDR1 MDHEN, CDR2 SYDVKM. CDR3 loop: CASSFDRGLREQYF. For the CDR3, the DNA is TGTGCCAGCAGTTTCGACAGGGGGCTTAGGGAGCAGTACTTC.

This clonotype was detected ten times or more. The CDR3 DNA reads TGCGCCAGCAGCCAAGCCCGTCTGGGCGGGGTCTTCACTGAAGCTTTCTTT. Its protein product is CASSQARLGGVFTEAFF. This sequence joins TRBV4-1 and TRBJ1-1, with no clear D. The V end was cut by 1 base, the J end by 4 bases, with 19 bases between. CDR3 length equals 17 residues. Germline V gives CDR1 MGHRA, CDR2 YSYEKL.

The J gene is TRBJ2-2, the V gene TRBV27, with D possibly being TRBD2 (6 bases). V lost 0 bases and J 4 bases, leaving 9 bases between the germline ends. Germline V gives CDR1 MNHEY, CDR2 SMNVEV (reference sequence). The CDR3 spans 15 residues. CDR3 in amino acids: CASSLSGGRTGELFF. The CDR3 DNA sequence: TGTGCCAGCAGTTTATCGGGGGGACGCACCGGGGAGCTGTTTTTT.

This clonotype was seen at least ten times. V gene TRBV6-6 combines with J gene TRBJ1-5; no clear D gene. The CDR3 extends over 14 amino acids. V was pared by 1 base and J by 4 bases, with 8 bases between. CDR1 is MNHNY, CDR2 SVGAGI, per germline (reference sequence). The CDR3 DNA reads TGTGCCAGCAGTTACTTAGCGGGGAATCAGCCCCAGCATTTT. Its protein product is CASSYLAGNQPQHF.

The chain joins TRBV29-1 to TRBJ1-2; TRBD1 matches at 10 bases. There are 16 residues in the CDR3. With V trimmed by 3 bases and J by 4 bases, 11 bases remained unmatched. CDR1 is SQVTM and CDR2 is ANQGSEA in the germline V gene. The CDR3 spells CSVDDRGRVFGYGYTF. The CDR3 DNA reads as TGCAGCGTTGATGACAGGGGGCGCGTATTTGGCTATGGCTACACCTTC.

At least ten counts were recorded for this clonotype. The chain carries TRBV30 and TRBJ1-1; a weak D match, TRBD1 (5 bases). Germline V gene lookup returns CDR1 GTSNPN and CDR2 SVGIG (reference sequence). Trimming shortened V by 2 bases and J by 3 bases, and 7 bases separated the two germline ends. The CDR3 runs to 12 residues. Here the CDR3 DNA reads TGTGCCTGGAGTCCAGGGTACACTGAAGCTTTCTTT. The encoded protein is CAWSPGYTEAFF.

The chain combines TRBV25-1 with TRBJ1-6; D remains ambiguous. This CDR3 has 13 amino acids. Germline loops: CDR1 MGHDK, CDR2 SYGVNS. Deletions cut 0 bases from V and 8 bases from J, with 5 bases between. The CDR3 loop reads CASSEYTYSPLHF. CDR3 DNA sequence: TGTGCCAGCAGTGAATATACCTATTCACCCCTCCACTTT.

This clonotype occurred a few times. This chain connects TRBV5-6 to TRBJ2-3; D gene ambiguous. Germline CDR1 and CDR2: SGHDT and YYEEEE. Trimming took 4 bases from V and 0 from J, leaving 9 bases between them. There are 14 residues in the CDR3. The CDR3 is CASSGRISTDTQYF. In DNA form, the CDR3 reads TGTGCCAGCAGCGGAAGAATTAGCACAGATACGCAGTATTTT.

Many counts were recorded for this clonotype. The rearrangement joins TRBV7-9 to TRBJ1-1; TRBD1 is a possible D gene (5 bases). The CDR3 covers 15 residues. Deletions cut 5 bases from V and 4 bases from J, with 17 bases between. The germline CDR1 and CDR2 sequences are SEHNR and FQNEAQ (reference sequence). DNA of the CDR3: TGTGCCAGCAGCCCCCCGGCAGGGAGGGTCACTGAAGCTTTCTTT. Encoded protein: CASSPPAGRVTEAFF.

This clonotype was recorded a few times. This chain joins TRBV5-1 and TRBJ2-2; the D gene could be TRBD1 or TRBD2 (5 bases each). V lost 7 bases, J lost 0 bases, and 10 bases lay in between. The CDR3 loop spans 14 amino acids. Looked up from germline, CDR1 is SGHRS and CDR2 is YFSETQ. In nucleotides, the CDR3 is TGCGCCAGCTGCCGGGACCCGAACACCGGGGAGCTGTTTTTT. Its protein is CASCRDPNTGELFF.